The 30 T cell receptor beta chains listed next were all sequenced from one sample in a study of blood T cells in healthy people across ages. Primers used in a second PCR of about 6 to 11 cycles were a sample-barcoded 5' primer and a J-beta primer mix. From the 5' RACE reads, TCRdb called clonotypes with MiXCR, one entry per CDR3 protein. The profile shows around 1.1 million distinct CDR3 sequences, around two fifths of them singletons. The sequenced sample was blood. The receptors originated from a man between 18 and 29 years old in good health.

This chain uses TRBV27 with TRBJ2-2; D ambiguous. This CDR3 is 14 amino acids long. Trimming shortened V by 3 bases and J by 1 base, and 6 bases separated the two germline ends. Germline loops: CDR1 MNHEY, CDR2 SMNVEV (reference sequence). Here the CDR3 reads CASSFFGNTGELFF. In DNA form, the CDR3 reads TGTGCCAGCAGTTTTTTTGGGAACACCGGGGAGCTGTTTTTT.

CDR3 in amino acids: CASSFRDRVINEQYF. The CDR3 DNA sequence: TGTGCCAGCAGTTTTCGGGACAGGGTCATCAATGAGCAGTACTTC. The rearrangement joins TRBV6-5 to TRBJ2-5; 9 nucleotides align to TRBD1. Germline values: CDR1 MNHEY, CDR2 SVGAGI. This CDR3 is 15 amino acids long. The trim removed 4 bases at V and 11 bases at J, leaving 14 bases unmatched.

This clonotype was counted between two and nine times. The rearrangement uses TRBV15 and TRBJ1-4; tentatively, D is TRBD1 (5 bases). This CDR3 has 14 residues. CDR1 is LNHNV and CDR2 is YYDKDF in the germline V gene (reference sequence). Trimming shortened V by 0 bases and J by 8 bases, and 10 bases separated the two germline ends. The CDR3 region has the DNA TGTGCCACCAGCAGAGATCTTGGGGGGGAAAAACTGTTTTTT. It codes for CATSRDLGGEKLFF. Full variable domain (rest looked up from reference TRBV15 and TRBJ1-4): DAMVIQNPRYQVTQFGKPVTLSCSQTLNHNVMYWYQQKSSQAPKLLFHYYDKDFNNEADTPDNFQSRRPNTSFCFLDIRSPGLGDTAMYLCATSRDLGGEKLFFGSGTQLSVL.

The genes are TRBV3-1 and TRBJ1-1; D gene uncertain. V gave up 2 bases and J gave up 3 bases, with 10 bases separating them. The germline V gene has CDR1 LGHDT and CDR2 YNNKEL (reference sequence). CDR3 length equals 14 residues. The CDR3 DNA is TGTGCCAGCAGCCAACTTCCCGGGGACACTGAAGCTTTCTTT. This encodes CASSQLPGDTEAFF.

This clonotype occurred many times. The chain couples TRBV5-6 to TRBJ2-1; 7 nucleotides match TRBD1. The CDR3 is 13 residues long. V trimming: 4 bases; J trimming: 5 bases; junction bases outside the gene matches: 3. Germline assignment: CDR1 SGHDT and CDR2 YYEEEE. CDR3 DNA: TGTGCCAGCAGCCCGACAGGGAACAATGAGCAGTTCTTC. This encodes CASSPTGNNEQFF.

This clonotype appeared a few times. The rearrangement joins TRBV4-2 to TRBJ2-7, with unresolved D. The better agreement between TRBJ2-5 and the DNA end casts doubt on the J call. In germline, CDR1 is LGHNA, CDR2 YNFKEQ. The CDR3 spans 13 residues. The CDR3 here is CASSQELWQTQYF. DNA for the CDR3: TGTGCCAGCAGCCAAGAGCTTTGGCAGACCCAGTACTTC.

In its sample, this clonotype was seen a few times. The chain links TRBV28 to TRBJ1-5; possibly TRBD1 for D (5 bases). The CDR3 spans 17 residues. V was cut by 6 bases and J by 1 base, with 19 bases left in between. Germline CDR1 and CDR2: MDHEN and SYDVKM. The CDR3 DNA is TGTGCCAGCAGCCTATTTCGGGGACCGGTAAGCAATCAGCCCCAGCATTTT. Its protein product is CASSLFRGPVSNQPQHF. The whole variable domain, remainder taken from reference TRBV28 and TRBJ1-5, is DVKVTQSSRYLVKRTGEKVFLECVQDMDHENMFWYRQDPGLGLRLIYFSYDVKMKEKGDIPEGYSVSREKKERFSLILESASTNQTSMYLCASSLFRGPVSNQPQHFGDGTRLSIL.

This clonotype was detected only a few times. The CDR3 coding sequence is TGTGCCAGCAGCCCAATTGATCGGGGGAGGGATACAGATACGCAGTATTTT. The encoded protein is CASSPIDRGRDTDTQYF. The V and J genes are TRBV7-2 and TRBJ2-3, with 7 positions matching TRBD2. V lost 5 bases and J lost 3; bases outside the gene matches: 14. Germline CDR1 and CDR2: SGHTA and FQGNSA. The CDR3 is 17 amino acids.

The rearrangement joins TRBV24-1 to TRBJ1-1; weak D call: TRBD1 (6 bases). Germline assignment: CDR1 KGHDR and CDR2 SFDVKD. CDR3 size: 16 residues. The germline V and J ends were trimmed by 4 bases and 0 bases, with 14 bases remaining between them. The DNA of the CDR3 is TGTGCCACCAGTGAACCCACGACAGGATTGAACACTGAAGCTTTCTTT. Translated: CATSEPTTGLNTEAFF.

V is TRBV9 and J is TRBJ2-7; either TRBD1 or TRBD2 may supply D (6 bases each). The tail of the sequence fits TRBJ2-5 better, so the J call may be wrong. The CDR3 has 16 amino acids. Germline-derived CDR1 and CDR2 are SGDLS and YYNGEE. CDR3 region: CASSVATRGEKETQYF. The CDR3, as DNA: TGTGCCAGCAGCGTAGCTACGAGGGGGGAAAAAGAGACCCAGTACTTC.

V usage is TRBV6-5 and J usage is TRBJ1-6; weak D call: TRBD1 (5 bases). V lost 6 bases, J lost 6 bases, and 12 bases lay in between. Per germline, CDR1 MNHEY and CDR2 SVGAGI. The CDR3 runs 14 residues. CDR3 loop: CASRLGRINSPLHF. CDR3 DNA sequence: TGTGCCAGCAGACTGGGACGGATTAATTCACCCCTCCACTTT.

In this sample, this clonotype turned up a few times. The gene calls are TRBV6-5 and TRBJ1-1, with D possibly TRBD1 on 6 matching bases. CDR3 length: 14 amino acids. The V and J ends lost 4 bases and 3 bases respectively, with 12 bases between them. CDR1 is MNHEY and CDR2 is SVGAGI in the germline V gene. DNA of the CDR3: TGTGCCAGCAGTTCCCAGGGGCCATACACTGAAGCTTTCTTT. Its protein is CASSSQGPYTEAFF.

This clonotype was detected only a few times. This chain uses TRBV7-3 with TRBJ2-2, with D tentatively TRBD1 (6 bases). Trimming removed 6 bases from V and 4 bases from J, with 12 bases in between. From germline, CDR1 is SGHTA and CDR2 FQGTGA. This CDR3 has 14 amino acids. CDR3 nucleotides: TGTGCCAGCAGTTCCGGACAGATCACCGGGGAGCTGTTTTTT. Its translation is CASSSGQITGELFF.

The chain employs TRBV5-1 and TRBJ1-4, with D tentatively TRBD1 (5 bases). The CDR3 runs to 14 residues. V was shortened by 1 base and J by 8 bases, with 12 bases between the two germline ends. Germline assignment: CDR1 SGHRS and CDR2 YFSETQ. The CDR3 coding sequence is TGCGCCAGCAGCTTGATAGGGGACGGGGAAAAACTGTTTTTT. It translates to CASSLIGDGEKLFF. The full variable domain, with the rest looked up from reference TRBV5-1 and TRBJ1-4, is KAGVTQTPRYLIKTRGQQVTLSCSPISGHRSVSWYQQTPGQGLQFLFEYFSETQRNKGNFPGRFSGRQFSNSRSEMNVSTLELGDSALYLCASSLIGDGEKLFFGSGTQLSVL.

In the case of this clonotype: A much larger clone sits a single nucleotide away, making a read error possible. The chain combines TRBV10-3 with TRBJ2-3; D is perhaps TRBD1 (6 bases). Per the germline V gene, CDR1 is ENHRY and CDR2 is SYGVKD. V was pared by 7 bases and J by 2 bases, with 10 bases between. The CDR3 is made up of 13 amino acids. The CDR3 is CAINGQPTDTQYF. For the CDR3, the DNA is TGTGCCATCAACGGACAGCCCACAGATACGCAGTATTTT.

CDR3 sequence reads: CASRTGQANTGELFF. DNA for the CDR3: TGTGCCAGCAGGACGGGGCAGGCGAACACCGGGGAGCTGTTTTTT. The chain employs TRBV9 and TRBJ2-2, with D possibly being TRBD1 or TRBD2 (5 bases each). V lost 5 bases to trimming and J lost 0 bases, with 11 bases between them. In germline, CDR1 is SGDLS, CDR2 YYNGEE. This CDR3 is 15 amino acids long.

This clonotype was seen a handful of times. The CDR3 loop is CASSQLGPNYGYTF. The CDR3 DNA follows: TGCGCCAGCAGCCAATTAGGACCTAACTATGGCTACACCTTC. J is TRBJ1-2 and V is TRBV4-3; D ambiguous. Germline CDR1 and CDR2: LGHNA and YSLEER. CDR3 length: 14 amino acids. Trimming shortened V by 2 bases and J by 0 bases, and 7 bases separated the two germline ends.

The chain couples TRBV7-6 to TRBJ1-1, with D tentatively TRBD1 (6 bases). V lost 10 bases and J lost 1, with 13 bases in between. This CDR3 is 13 amino acids long. Per the germline V gene, CDR1 is SGHVS and CDR2 is FNYEAQ. CDR3 loop: CAILGGPNTEAFF. The CDR3 nucleotides read TGTGCCATCCTAGGGGGTCCGAACACTGAAGCTTTCTTT.

The V call is TRBV7-2, the J call TRBJ2-3; D is possibly TRBD2 (6 bases). This CDR3 comprises 15 residues. The ends were cut back, 3 bases at V and 2 bases at J, with 12 bases in the middle. Germline CDR1 SGHTA, CDR2 FQGNSA. In DNA form, the CDR3 reads TGTGCCAGCAGCTTGCTAGCGCCGGACACAGATACGCAGTATTTT. It specifies CASSLLAPDTDTQYF.

This clonotype appeared once. The V gene is TRBV7-6, the J gene TRBJ2-2; 7 nucleotides align to TRBD1. V was clipped by 0 bases and J by 1 base; unmatched bases: 2. The CDR3 extends over 16 amino acids. Germline loops: CDR1 SGHVS, CDR2 FNYEAQ. The DNA of the CDR3 is TGTGCCAGCAGCTTAGCGGGACAGAGGAACACCGGGGAGCTGTTTTTT. It translates to CASSLAGQRNTGELFF.

Of note for this clonotype: A junction end diverges from the germline sequence, so it may reflect a read error. V and J are TRBV29-1 and TRBJ1-6; possibly TRBD1 for D (6 bases). Germline loops: CDR1 SQVTM, CDR2 ANQGSEA. There are 13 residues in the CDR3. CDR3 bases: TGCAGCGTTTCACAGGGATATAATTCACCCCCCCACTTT. This codes for CSVSQGYNSPPHF.

In its sample, this clonotype was seen a few times. The chain employs TRBV7-6 and TRBJ1-1; D gene uncertain. The CDR3 runs 14 residues. The V and J ends lost 1 base and 7 bases respectively, with 13 bases between them. The germline CDR1 and CDR2 sequences are SGHVS and FNYEAQ. CDR3 sequence: CASSLVNTAHEAFF. The CDR3 DNA reads as TGTGCCAGCAGCTTAGTAAACACAGCCCATGAAGCTTTCTTT.

This chain connects TRBV11-2 to TRBJ1-4; D perhaps matches TRBD1 (5 bases). V lost 4 bases and J lost 8, with 23 bases in between. CDR1 SGHAT and CDR2 FQNNGV come from the germline V gene. This CDR3 has 17 amino acids. The CDR3 region has the DNA TGTGCCAGCAGCTCACCTCGGGGACCCGTTATGGGGGAAAAACTGTTTTTT. Its translation is CASSSPRGPVMGEKLFF. The variable domain in full, with the rest retrieved from reference TRBV11-2 and TRBJ1-4, is EAGVAQSPRYKIIEKRQSVAFWCNPISGHATLYWYQQILGQGPKLLIQFQNNGVVDDSQLPKDRFSAERLKGVDSTLKIQPAKLEDSAVYLCASSSPRGPVMGEKLFFGSGTQLSVL.

This clonotype was seen a handful of times. The rearrangement joins TRBV6-5 to TRBJ1-2; 10 bases fit TRBD1. The CDR3 consists of 17 residues. Germline V CDR1 and CDR2: MNHEY, SVGAGI. V dropped 2 bases and J dropped 8; count of bases not matched to a gene: 14. The DNA of the CDR3 is TGTGCCAGCAGTTACCAGACAGGGGGCATTTCTGGTAAAGGCTACACCTTC. This encodes CASSYQTGGISGKGYTF.

J is TRBJ1-4 and V is TRBV7-9; D is ambiguous. Between the trimmed V and J ends, which lost 3 bases and 1 base, there was a span of 9 bases. Germline lookup yields CDR1 SEHNR and CDR2 FQNEAQ (reference sequence). This CDR3 is built from 15 residues. CDR3: CASSLSSGTNEKLFF. For the CDR3, the DNA is TGTGCCAGCAGCTTGAGCTCGGGAACTAATGAAAAACTGTTTTTT.

Only a few counts were recorded for this clonotype. The chain joins TRBV20-1 to TRBJ2-3; 11 nucleotides line up with TRBD1. The CDR3 loop spans 15 amino acids. Per germline, CDR1 DFQATT and CDR2 SNEGSKA (reference sequence). J lost 4 bases, V lost 4 bases, and 7 bases had no gene match. CDR3 DNA sequence: TGCAGTGCTACCCCCGGGACAGGGGGGTCAGATACGCAGTATTTT. It specifies CSATPGTGGSDTQYF.

This clonotype was observed a handful of times. The chain uses TRBV18 and TRBJ1-1, with D tentatively TRBD1 (6 bases). This CDR3 is built from 16 residues. V gave up 2 bases and J gave up 4 bases, with 17 bases separating them. Germline CDR1 is KGHSH and CDR2 is LQKENI. CDR3 sequence (DNA): TGTGCCAGCTCACCAAGCCCGCTAGGAGGGGGCACTGAAGCTTTCTTT. Translation gives CASSPSPLGGGTEAFF. The full variable domain, its missing parts supplied by reference TRBV18 and TRBJ1-1, is NAGVMQNPRHLVRRRGQEARLRCSPMKGHSHVYWYRQLPEEGLKFMVYLQKENIIDESGMPKERFSAEFPKEGPSILRIQQVVRGDSAAYFCASSPSPLGGGTEAFFGQGTRLTVV.

The chain links TRBV3-1 to TRBJ1-2; D not resolved. Germline V gene sequence: CDR1 LGHDT, CDR2 YNNKEL (reference sequence). The V end lost 0 bases, the J end lost 4 bases, and 12 bases lay between the germline ends. The CDR3 runs 15 residues. The CDR3 region is CASSQDLDVGYGYTF. The DNA of the CDR3 is TGTGCCAGCAGCCAAGATCTGGACGTCGGCTATGGCTACACCTTC.

V and J are TRBV6-6 and TRBJ2-2; tentative D call: TRBD1 (6 bases). CDR1 and CDR2 (germline): MNHNY, SVGAGI (reference sequence). V was pared by 7 bases and J by 5 bases, with 17 bases between. The CDR3 sequence is 15 residues long. In DNA form, the CDR3 reads TGTGCCAGCAATCAACGACAAGGGGGTACCGGGGAGCTGTTTTTT. It yields the protein CASNQRQGGTGELFF.

The V call is TRBV6-2 or TRBV6-3, the J call TRBJ1-1; maybe TRBD1 (6 bases). V lost 6 bases and J 5 bases, leaving 13 bases between the germline ends. Germline V gene data show CDR1 as MNHEY and CDR2 as SVGEGT. The CDR3 is made up of 13 amino acids. The CDR3 nucleotides read TGTGCCAGCAGGTCCGTGAGGGGGACTGAAGCTTTCTTT. This sequence encodes CASRSVRGTEAFF.